Below, 25 T cell receptor beta chains from the same sample are listed, as sequenced in a study of PD-1 blockade in classical Hodgkin lymphoma. Some clones are missing from TCRdb's copy, which holds only in-frame ones; the method was immunoSEQ multiplex PCR. The table lists about 20,000 clones, around 74% of them singletons. Noted time point: cycle 4 day 1 (C4D1), after 5 to 7 weeks of nivolumab. No patient escaped relapse after autologous stem cell transplantation, and brentuximab vedotin exposure varied. CD4+ T cells were purified from thawed PBMCs by magnetic negative selection. Here the sequenced sample was CD4+ T cells from blood, taken before the fourth cycle of nivolumab. All receptors derive from a human donor with classical Hodgkin lymphoma.

V and J are TRBV5-5 and TRBJ2-7; tentative D call: TRBD1 (5 bases). V was shortened by 4 bases and J by 2 bases, with 10 bases between the two germline ends. There are 13 residues in the CDR3. Germline CDR1 reads SGHKS; CDR2 reads YYEKEE (reference sequence). The CDR3 loop reads CASSPDTTYEQYF. CDR3 bases: TGTGCCAGCAGCCCGGACACCACCTACGAGCAGTACTTC.

V usage is TRBV30 and J usage is TRBJ1-5; tentative D call: TRBD1 (6 bases). This CDR3 spans 13 amino acids. The germline V and J ends were trimmed by 5 bases and 7 bases, with 15 bases remaining between them. Germline V lookup: CDR1 GTSNPN, CDR2 SVGIG (reference sequence). CDR3 in amino acids: CAWATGPRQPQHF. The CDR3 nucleotides read TGTGCCTGGGCTACAGGGCCCAGACAGCCCCAGCATTTT.

This sequence joins TRBV2 and TRBJ1-1; D not resolved. This CDR3 is 12 amino acids long. Germline V CDR1 and CDR2: SNHLY, FYNNEI. The V gene lost 2 bases and the J gene lost 6 bases, with 7 bases spanning the gap. The CDR3 spells CASSEFQPEAFF. CDR3 DNA sequence: TGTGCCAGCAGTGAATTCCAGCCTGAAGCTTTCTTT.

The CDR3 protein is CASGLLTRCGNTIYF. In DNA, the CDR3 is TGTGCTAGTGGTTTGCTTACGAGATGTGGAAACACCATATATTTT. The gene calls are TRBV12-5 and TRBJ1-3; D not certain. This CDR3 comprises 15 residues. The germline CDR1 and CDR2 sequences are LGHNT and FRNRAP. V dropped 2 bases and J dropped 3 bases, with 11 bases sitting between them.

The chain employs TRBV2 and TRBJ2-1; weak D call: TRBD1 (6 bases). CDR1 and CDR2 (germline): SNHLY, FYNNEI. This CDR3 has 12 amino acids. V dropped 5 bases and J dropped 7 bases, with 9 bases sitting between them. The CDR3 DNA sequence: TGTGCCAGCAGTTACAGGGAAAATGAGCAGTTCTTC. It is translated as CASSYRENEQFF.

This clone occurred once. V is TRBV29-1 and J is TRBJ2-5; no reliable D call. Germline CDR1 and CDR2: SQVTM and ANQGSEA. The CDR3 contains 12 residues. V was cut by 3 bases and J by 7 bases, with 12 bases left in between. The CDR3 reads CSVDPGQATQYF. The CDR3 DNA reads TGCAGCGTTGATCCAGGCCAGGCGACCCAGTACTTC. The full variable domain, rest sourced from reference TRBV29-1 and TRBJ2-5, is SAVISQKPSRDICQRGTSLTIQCQVDSQVTMMFWYRQQPGQSLTLIATANQGSEATYESGFVIDKFPISRPNLTFSTLTVSNMSPEDSSIYLCSVDPGQATQYFGPGTRLLVL.

The J gene is TRBJ2-3, the V gene TRBV5-1; TRBD1 might be the D (6 bases). The CDR3 sequence is 15 residues long. The V gene's germline CDR1 is SGHRS and CDR2 YFSETQ. Trimming took 2 bases from V and 4 from J, leaving 14 bases between them. CDR3 residues: CASSLASDSSDTQYF. The CDR3, as DNA: TGCGCCAGCAGCTTAGCTTCGGACAGTTCAGATACGCAGTATTTT.

The chain carries TRBV7-3 and TRBJ2-3; 8 nucleotides match TRBD2. V was pared by 5 bases and J by 2 bases, with 9 bases of the junction left unmatched. Germline assignment: CDR1 SGHTA and CDR2 FQGTGA. The CDR3 runs to 16 residues. CDR3 region: CASSPRGLANTDTQYF. The CDR3 nucleotides read TGTGCCAGCAGCCCACGAGGACTAGCTAACACAGATACGCAGTATTTT.

The chain combines TRBV6-5 with TRBJ2-1, with unresolved D. This CDR3 is 14 amino acids long. Germline values: CDR1 MNHEY, CDR2 SVGAGI. The V and J ends lost 0 bases and 6 bases respectively, with 9 bases between them. The DNA of the CDR3 is TGTGCCAGCAGTTACTCGCGCTATTCCAATGAGCAGTTCTTC. Its protein product is CASSYSRYSNEQFF.

As DNA, the CDR3 is TGCGCCAGCAGCTTGGGGACAGTCCACCACGAGCAGTACTTC. Protein product: CASSLGTVHHEQYF. J is TRBJ2-7 and V is TRBV5-1, with a possible D match to TRBD1 (6 bases). The CDR3 covers 14 residues. Germline V CDR1 and CDR2: SGHRS, YFSETQ. V lost 0 bases and J 5 bases, leaving 12 bases between the germline ends.

This clone has just one count. V usage is TRBV9 and J usage is TRBJ2-5; the D is unclear. CDR3 length equals 14 residues. CDR1 SGDLS and CDR2 YYNGEE come from the germline V gene. V dropped 0 bases and J dropped 5 bases, with 11 bases sitting between them. Written as DNA, the CDR3 is TGTGCCAGCAGCGTAGGTGGAAGGGTTGAGACCCAGTACTTC. Its translation is CASSVGGRVETQYF.

This chain uses TRBV5-6 with TRBJ2-1; D unresolved. Germline assignment: CDR1 SGHDT and CDR2 YYEEEE. Trimming took off 0 bases at V and 0 bases at J, with 7 bases between the two ends. This CDR3 has 15 residues. CDR3 nucleotide sequence: TGTGCCAGCAGCTTGGAACAGCCCTCCTACAATGAGCAGTTCTTC. Amino acids: CASSLEQPSYNEQFF.

The CDR3, as DNA: TGCGCCAGCAGCTGGTCAGGGGCTGTGGCCAAAAACATTCAGTACTTC. Its translation: CASSWSGAVAKNIQYF. J is TRBJ2-4 and V is TRBV5-1, with TRBD1 as a possible D gene (6 bases). The CDR3 extends over 16 amino acids. Trimming took 3 bases from V and 1 from J, leaving 14 bases between them. From germline, CDR1 is SGHRS and CDR2 YFSETQ.

This chain joins TRBV19 and TRBJ2-2; D is unclear. The V and J ends lost 4 bases and 0 bases respectively, with 6 bases between them. In germline, CDR1 is LNHDA, CDR2 SQIVND (reference sequence). The CDR3 runs 14 residues. The CDR3 here is CASSRSSNTGELFF. DNA of the CDR3: TGTGCCAGTAGTAGGAGTTCGAACACCGGGGAGCTGTTTTTT.

This chain uses TRBV7-3 with TRBJ2-3; D is uncertain. CDR3 size: 14 residues. The ends were cut back, 1 base at V and 2 bases at J, with 7 bases in the middle. Germline CDR1 is SGHTA and CDR2 is FQGTGA. The CDR3 loop reads CASSLMAATDTQYF. CDR3 DNA sequence: TGTGCCAGCAGCTTAATGGCCGCCACAGATACGCAGTATTTT.

This sequence joins TRBV4-1 and TRBJ2-5, with D maybe TRBD2 (6 bases). The V and J ends lost 1 base and 4 bases respectively, with 13 bases between them. Germline V lookup: CDR1 MGHRA, CDR2 YSYEKL. The CDR3 loop spans 15 amino acids. The CDR3 is CASSQGSGVGETQYF. As DNA, the CDR3 is TGCGCCAGCAGCCAAGGATCGGGGGTGGGAGAGACCCAGTACTTC.

This chain links TRBV6-5 with TRBJ2-7; 9 positions agree with TRBD1. This CDR3 comprises 12 residues. V was clipped by 11 bases and J by 4 bases; unmatched bases: 6. In germline, CDR1 is MNHEY, CDR2 SVGAGI. The CDR3 loop is CACGTGIYEQYF. The CDR3, as DNA: TGTGCCTGTGGGACAGGGATATACGAGCAGTACTTC.

This chain links TRBV7-2 with TRBJ1-1, with no clear D. This CDR3 has 14 amino acids. Germline assignment: CDR1 SGHTA and CDR2 FQGNSA. The V and J ends lost 1 base and 0 bases respectively, with 6 bases between them. CDR3 sequence (DNA): TGTGCCAGCAGCTTAGTAAGCCTGAACACTGAAGCTTTCTTT. As protein: CASSLVSLNTEAFF.

This chain links TRBV7-8 with TRBJ1-3, with D hard to call. CDR1 SGHVS and CDR2 FQNEAQ come from the germline V gene. CDR3 size: 14 residues. Trimming shortened V by 1 base and J by 4 bases, and 8 bases separated the two germline ends. This CDR3 is CASSLGAPGNTIYF. Written as DNA, the CDR3 is TGTGCCAGCAGCTTAGGGGCGCCAGGAAACACCATATATTTT.

The chain recombines TRBV10-3 with TRBJ1-5; D is uncertain. Germline CDR1 ENHRY, CDR2 SYGVKD. The CDR3 is 15 amino acids. For the CDR3, the DNA is TGTGCGACCAAACGGGGAATCCTTTTGGGGCAGCCCCAGCATTTT. Translated, it gives CATKRGILLGQPQHF.

The V call is TRBV18, the J call TRBJ2-3; D possibly matches TRBD1 or TRBD2 (7 bases each). There are 15 residues in the CDR3. Trimming shortened V by 2 bases and J by 3 bases, and 12 bases separated the two germline ends. Germline assignment: CDR1 KGHSH and CDR2 LQKENI. CDR3 protein: CASSPRQGGTDTQYF. CDR3 in DNA: TGTGCCAGCTCACCAAGGCAGGGGGGGACAGATACGCAGTATTTT.

The genes are TRBV15 and TRBJ2-3; D remains unclear. The length of the CDR3 is 13 residues. The germline CDR1 and CDR2 sequences are LNHNV and YYDKDF (reference sequence). V lost 0 bases, J lost 0 bases, and 1 base lay in between. The CDR3 region is CATSRDSTDTQYF. CDR3 DNA: TGTGCCACCAGCAGAGACAGCACAGATACGCAGTATTTT.

This clone was seen more than once but under ten times. The rearrangement links TRBV20-1 to TRBJ1-5; D is unclear. V dropped 4 bases and J dropped 11 bases, with 9 bases sitting between them. This CDR3 comprises 10 residues. CDR1 is DFQATT, CDR2 SNEGSKA, per germline (reference sequence). The CDR3 region has the DNA TGCAGTGCTAAGGTGGGAGCCCAGCATTTT. Translating gives CSAKVGAQHF.

V gene TRBV4-2 combines with J gene TRBJ1-5; perhaps TRBD1 as D (5 bases). The CDR3 totals 16 residues. Trimming pared 0 bases from V and 6 bases from J, leaving 15 bases between. Per the germline V gene, CDR1 is LGHNA and CDR2 is YNFKEQ. The CDR3 sequence is CASSQESVQGIQPQHF. Written as DNA, the CDR3 is TGTGCCAGCAGCCAAGAATCTGTCCAGGGAATTCAGCCCCAGCATTTT.

The chain joins TRBV5-4 to TRBJ1-1, with 8 nucleotides matching TRBD1. The CDR3 runs 15 residues. Germline V gene lookup returns CDR1 SGHNT and CDR2 YYREEE (reference sequence). Unmatched junction bases numbered 7, after V lost 3 bases and J lost 3 bases. CDR3 in amino acids: CASSWGTGVDTEAFF. The CDR3 DNA sequence: TGTGCCAGCAGCTGGGGGACAGGCGTCGACACTGAAGCTTTCTTT.